These 20 T cell receptor beta chains were sequenced from one sample in a study of CD8+ T cells in alopecia areata. In each case, RNA was isolated and then reverse transcribed into cDNA as the sequencing template. Using immunoSEQ multiplex PCR, the repertoire was profiled, and TCRdb retains in-frame clones only, with some absent. The table lists about 150,000 clones, around 54% of them singletons. Sequencing was done on a sample of CD4+ T cells sorted from blood. Receptors were obtained from a human donor in good health.

J is TRBJ1-1 and V is TRBV9; unclear D gene. Trimming removed 1 base at V and 5 bases at J, with 9 bases between. This CDR3 spans 13 amino acids. Germline CDR1 and CDR2: SGDLS and YYNGEE. As DNA, the CDR3 is TGTGCCAGCAGCGTAAAAGGAAGTACTGAAGCTTTCTTT. Protein: CASSVKGSTEAFF.

This chain links TRBV5-1 with TRBJ2-6; D unclear. This CDR3 comprises 16 residues. The V gene lost 0 bases and the J gene lost 0 bases, with 7 bases spanning the gap. The germline V gene has CDR1 SGHRS and CDR2 YFSETQ. Written as DNA, the CDR3 is TGCGCCAGCAGCTTGGGGTCCGGCTCTGGGGCCAACGTCCTGACTTTC. Translation gives CASSLGSGSGANVLTF.

This chain joins TRBV27 and TRBJ2-1, with a possible D match to TRBD2 (6 bases). The CDR3 spans 12 residues. V lost 3 bases, J lost 9 bases, and 9 bases lay in between. Germline CDR1 is MNHEY and CDR2 is SMNVEV (reference sequence). CDR3 in DNA: TGTGCCAGCAGTTTTCGGGAGACTGAGCAGTTCTTC. This translates into CASSFRETEQFF.

The chain is built from TRBV7-3 and TRBJ2-3; TRBD1 or TRBD2 may be the D gene (7 bases each). This CDR3 is built from 15 residues. V was trimmed by 5 bases and J by 5 bases, leaving 17 bases between them. Germline V gene sequence: CDR1 SGHTA, CDR2 FQGTGA. The CDR3 sequence is CASSPRGGLEDTQYF. The CDR3 nucleotides read TGTGCCAGCAGCCCCAGGGGGGGGCTTGAAGATACGCAGTATTTT.

The chain uses TRBV5-4 and TRBJ2-2; 8 bases agree with TRBD2. The CDR3 contains 15 residues. Germline V CDR1 and CDR2: SGHNT, YYREEE (reference sequence). The J segment lost 4 bases and the V segment lost 7 bases, leaving 9 bases of the junction unmatched. CDR3 bases: TGTGCCAGCTCCCCCGGGACTAGTATCACCGGGGAGCTGTTTTTT. Amino acids: CASSPGTSITGELFF.

The rearrangement uses TRBV10-3 and TRBJ1-1, with TRBD1 matching 7 bases. After removal of 10 bases from V and 6 bases from J, the junction contained 8 bases not matched to a gene. The CDR3 loop spans 12 amino acids. The germline V gene encodes CDR1 ENHRY and CDR2 SYGVKD. CDR3 region: CASRGRGPEAFF. As DNA, the CDR3 is TGTGCCAGCCGGGGGAGGGGGCCTGAAGCTTTCTTT.

The rearrangement joins TRBV30 to TRBJ1-4; 7 positions agree with TRBD1. V gave up 3 bases and J gave up 8 bases; unmatched junction bases: 9. The CDR3 covers 14 residues. CDR1 GTSNPN and CDR2 SVGIG come from the germline V gene (reference sequence). The CDR3 bases are TGTGCCTGGAGAGGGGACAGCGGACGAGAAAAACTGTTTTTT. It translates to CAWRGDSGREKLFF.

In its sample, this clone was seen a few times. V gene TRBV5-1 combines with J gene TRBJ2-7; the match to TRBD1 covers 9 bases. This CDR3 is 13 amino acids long. V lost 4 bases and J lost 1; bases outside the gene matches: 0. Germline V lookup: CDR1 SGHRS, CDR2 YFSETQ. The CDR3 DNA is TGCGCCAGCAGCGGACAGGGGTCCTACGAGCAGTACTTC. Protein sequence: CASSGQGSYEQYF.

V and J are TRBV15 and TRBJ1-5; 8 bases fit TRBD1. Germline loops: CDR1 LNHNV, CDR2 YYDKDF (reference sequence). V gave up 5 bases and J gave up 5 bases; unmatched junction bases: 11. This CDR3 has 16 residues. The CDR3 loop reads CATSPRTGTLHQPQHF. The CDR3, as DNA: TGTGCCACCAGCCCGAGGACAGGGACCCTCCATCAGCCCCAGCATTTT.

The V call is TRBV7-3, the J call TRBJ2-3; 7 nucleotides match TRBD1. The germline gives CDR1 SGHTA, CDR2 FQGTGA. V shed 3 bases and J 4 bases; nucleotides not matched to a gene: 4. The CDR3 has 14 residues. The CDR3 nucleotides read TGTGCCAGCAGCTTTCGACAGGGCCCAGATACGCAGTATTTT. Its translation: CASSFRQGPDTQYF.

V and J are TRBV10-3 and TRBJ1-5; TRBD1 is a possible D gene (5 bases). Trimming pared 0 bases from V and 7 bases from J, leaving 13 bases between. The CDR3 consists of 15 residues. Germline V lookup: CDR1 ENHRY, CDR2 SYGVKD. The CDR3 reads CAISESGRVGQPQHF. As DNA, the CDR3 is TGTGCCATCAGTGAGTCGGGCAGGGTGGGGCAGCCCCAGCATTTT.

The chain combines TRBV19 with TRBJ2-5; TRBD2 matches 7 bases. The trim removed 6 bases at V and 5 bases at J, leaving 3 bases unmatched. CDR1 and CDR2 (germline): LNHDA, SQIVND (reference sequence). This CDR3 region has 12 residues. CDR3 nucleotide sequence: TGTGCCAGTAGCGGGAGGCGGGAGACCCAGTACTTC. Protein: CASSGRRETQYF.

The rearrangement uses TRBV4-1 and TRBJ2-1; D call uncertain. The CDR3 runs 16 residues. Trimming removed 1 base from V and 7 bases from J, with 17 bases in between. Germline CDR1 is MGHRA and CDR2 is YSYEKL. DNA for the CDR3: TGCGCCAGCAGCCAAGCCCGAGCTCTGGGATCGAATGAGCAGTTCTTC. Protein sequence: CASSQARALGSNEQFF.

The table lists this clone with a few counts. This chain joins TRBV27 and TRBJ2-1; D is unresolved. Per the germline V gene, CDR1 is MNHEY and CDR2 is SMNVEV (reference sequence). The CDR3 spans 14 residues. Trimming took off 4 bases at V and 6 bases at J, with 13 bases between the two ends. CDR3 sequence (DNA): TGTGCCAGCAGTTCCCCCAAGTTTAGCAATGAGCAGTTCTTC. Translating gives CASSSPKFSNEQFF.

J is TRBJ1-4 and V is TRBV29-1, with D uncertain. The V gene lost 7 bases and the J gene lost 8 bases, with 11 bases spanning the gap. The V gene's germline CDR1 is SQVTM and CDR2 ANQGSEA. The CDR3 is made up of 11 amino acids. This chain's CDR3 is CSARVGEKLFF. CDR3 nucleotides: TGCAGCGCCCGGGTGGGGGAAAAACTGTTTTTT.

The J gene is TRBJ2-3, the V gene TRBV5-6; 7 bases fit TRBD2. After removal of 2 bases from V and 5 bases from J, the junction contained 2 bases not matched to a gene. The CDR3 covers 13 residues. CDR1 and CDR2 (germline): SGHDT, YYEEEE. CDR3 nucleotides: TGTGCCAGCAGCTTCCGGGGGGAAGATACGCAGTATTTT. Amino acids: CASSFRGEDTQYF.

This clone was seen a few times. The rearrangement uses TRBV29-1 and TRBJ2-3; TRBD1 might be the D (5 bases). This CDR3 region has 12 residues. Germline CDR1 and CDR2: SQVTM and ANQGSEA. V was clipped by 7 bases and J by 1 base, with 9 bases between them. CDR3 DNA sequence: TGCAGCGGGGTGACAGGCACAGATACGCAGTATTTT. Translation gives CSGVTGTDTQYF.

This chain uses TRBV2 with TRBJ1-6; no firm D call. The germline V gene has CDR1 SNHLY and CDR2 FYNNEI. Trimming took 6 bases from V and 7 from J, leaving 10 bases between them. The CDR3 is 13 amino acids. The CDR3 DNA sequence: TGTGCCAGCAGCCTTCAGTCGAATTCACCCCTCCACTTT. This sequence encodes CASSLQSNSPLHF.

This clone has just a few counts. The rearrangement joins TRBV2 to TRBJ2-1, with 12 bases aligning to TRBD2. With V trimmed by 9 bases and J by 6 bases, 12 bases remained unmatched. The germline V gene encodes CDR1 SNHLY and CDR2 FYNNEI. There are 16 residues in the CDR3. For the CDR3, the DNA is TGTGCCAGTGATCCCCCGGTGACTAGCGGGAGCAATGAGCAGTTCTTC. It specifies CASDPPVTSGSNEQFF.

The chain links TRBV30 to TRBJ1-2; 9 positions match TRBD1. Trimming cost V 2 bases and J 8 bases; bases outside gene matches: 6. The CDR3 consists of 13 residues. CDR1 GTSNPN and CDR2 SVGIG come from the germline V gene (reference sequence). The CDR3 DNA reads as TGTGCCTGGAGTACCCGGACAGGGGCCGGCTACACCTTC. It yields the protein CAWSTRTGAGYTF.